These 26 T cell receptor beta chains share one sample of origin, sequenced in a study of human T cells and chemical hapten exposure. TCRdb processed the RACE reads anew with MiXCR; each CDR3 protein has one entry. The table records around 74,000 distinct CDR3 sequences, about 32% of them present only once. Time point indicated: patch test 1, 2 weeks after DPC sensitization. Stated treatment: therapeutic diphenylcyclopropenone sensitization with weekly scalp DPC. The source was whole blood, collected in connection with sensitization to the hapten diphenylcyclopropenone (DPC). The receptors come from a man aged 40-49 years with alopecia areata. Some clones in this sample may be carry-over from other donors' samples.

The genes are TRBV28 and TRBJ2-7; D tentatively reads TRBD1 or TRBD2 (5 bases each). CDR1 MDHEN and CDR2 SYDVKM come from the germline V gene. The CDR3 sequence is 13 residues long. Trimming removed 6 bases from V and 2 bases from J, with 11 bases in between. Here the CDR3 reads CASRPGPAYEQYF. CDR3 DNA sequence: TGTGCCAGCAGGCCGGGACCAGCCTACGAGCAGTACTTC.

The CDR3 sequence is CASSYLAGLGPGELFF. The CDR3 DNA follows: TGTGCCAGCAGTTACTTGGCGGGCCTTGGACCCGGGGAGCTGTTTTTT. The rearrangement joins TRBV6-5 to TRBJ2-2; tentatively, D is TRBD2 (5 bases). CDR3 length: 16 amino acids. Trimming left V 1 base short and J 6 bases short, with 15 bases between. The germline CDR1 and CDR2 sequences are MNHEY and SVGAGI.

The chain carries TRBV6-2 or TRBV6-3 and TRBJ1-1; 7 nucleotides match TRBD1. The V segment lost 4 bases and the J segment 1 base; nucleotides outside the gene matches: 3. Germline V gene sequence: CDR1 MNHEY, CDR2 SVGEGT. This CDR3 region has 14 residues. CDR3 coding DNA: TGTGCCAGCAGTTCGCGGACAGGGAACACTGAAGCTTTCTTT. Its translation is CASSSRTGNTEAFF.

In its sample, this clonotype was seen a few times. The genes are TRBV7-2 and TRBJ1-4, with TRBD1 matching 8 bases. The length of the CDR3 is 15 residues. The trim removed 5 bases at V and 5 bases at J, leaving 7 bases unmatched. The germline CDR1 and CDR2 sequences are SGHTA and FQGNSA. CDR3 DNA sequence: TGTGCCAGCAGCCGCAGGACAGGGAGGAATGAAAAACTGTTTTTT. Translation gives CASSRRTGRNEKLFF.

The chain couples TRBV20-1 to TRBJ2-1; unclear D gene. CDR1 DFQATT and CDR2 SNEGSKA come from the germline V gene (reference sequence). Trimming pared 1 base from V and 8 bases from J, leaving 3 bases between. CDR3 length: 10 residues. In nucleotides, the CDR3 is TGCAGTGCTAGAGTATATGAGCAGTTCTTC. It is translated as CSARVYEQFF.

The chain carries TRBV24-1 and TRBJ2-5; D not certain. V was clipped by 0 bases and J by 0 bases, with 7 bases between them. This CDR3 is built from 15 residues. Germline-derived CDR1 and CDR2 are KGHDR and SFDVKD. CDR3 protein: CATSDLVGNQETQYF. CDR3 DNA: TGTGCCACCAGTGATTTGGTAGGGAACCAAGAGACCCAGTACTTC.

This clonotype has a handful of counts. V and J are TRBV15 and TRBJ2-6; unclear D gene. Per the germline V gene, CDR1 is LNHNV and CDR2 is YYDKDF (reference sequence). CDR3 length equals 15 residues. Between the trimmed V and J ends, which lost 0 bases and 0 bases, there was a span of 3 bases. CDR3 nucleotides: TGTGCCACCAGCAGAGATGGCTCTGGGGCCAACGTCCTGACTTTC. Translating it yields CATSRDGSGANVLTF.

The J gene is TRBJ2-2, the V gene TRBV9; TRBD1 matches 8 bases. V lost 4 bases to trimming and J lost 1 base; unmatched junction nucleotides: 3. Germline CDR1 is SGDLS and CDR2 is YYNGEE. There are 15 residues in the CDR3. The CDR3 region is CASSPGTGNTGELFF. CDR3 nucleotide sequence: TGTGCCAGCAGCCCAGGGACAGGGAACACCGGGGAGCTGTTTTTT.

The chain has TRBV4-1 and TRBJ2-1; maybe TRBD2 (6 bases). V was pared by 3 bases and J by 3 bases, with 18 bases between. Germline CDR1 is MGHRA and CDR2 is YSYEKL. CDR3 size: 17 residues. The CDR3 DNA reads TGCGCCAGCAGCCAGAGCGGAGGGTTAAGACTCTACAATGAGCAGTTCTTC. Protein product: CASSQSGGLRLYNEQFF.

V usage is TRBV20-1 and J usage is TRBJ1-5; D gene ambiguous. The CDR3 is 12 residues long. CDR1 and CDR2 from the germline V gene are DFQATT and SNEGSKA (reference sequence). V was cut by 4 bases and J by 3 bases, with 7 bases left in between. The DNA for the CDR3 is TGCAGTGCTATAAGTCCCAATCAGCCCCAGCATTTT. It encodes CSAISPNQPQHF.

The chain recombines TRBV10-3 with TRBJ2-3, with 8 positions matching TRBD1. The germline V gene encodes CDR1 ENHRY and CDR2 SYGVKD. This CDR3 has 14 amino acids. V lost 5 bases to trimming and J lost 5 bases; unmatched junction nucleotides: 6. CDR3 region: CAISRGTGGDTQYF. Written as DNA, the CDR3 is TGTGCCATCAGTCGAGGGACAGGAGGAGATACGCAGTATTTT.

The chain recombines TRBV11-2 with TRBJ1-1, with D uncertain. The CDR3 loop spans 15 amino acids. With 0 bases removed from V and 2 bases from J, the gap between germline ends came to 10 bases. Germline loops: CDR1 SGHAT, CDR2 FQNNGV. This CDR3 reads CASSLDRHPNTEAFF. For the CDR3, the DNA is TGTGCCAGCAGCTTAGACCGACATCCCAACACTGAAGCTTTCTTT.

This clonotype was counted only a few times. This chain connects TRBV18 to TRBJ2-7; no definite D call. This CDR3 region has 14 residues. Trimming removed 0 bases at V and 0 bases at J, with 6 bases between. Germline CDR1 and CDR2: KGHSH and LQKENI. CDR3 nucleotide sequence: TGTGCCAGCTCACCACCAGGCTACTCCTACGAGCAGTACTTC. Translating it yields CASSPPGYSYEQYF.

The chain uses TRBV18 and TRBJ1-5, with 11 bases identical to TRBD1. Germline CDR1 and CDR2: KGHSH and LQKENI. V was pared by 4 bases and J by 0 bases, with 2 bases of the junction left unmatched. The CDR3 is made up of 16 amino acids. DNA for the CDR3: TGTGCCAGCTCACGGACAGGGGGCTATAGCAATCAGCCCCAGCATTTT. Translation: CASSRTGGYSNQPQHF. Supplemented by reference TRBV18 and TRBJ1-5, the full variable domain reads NAGVMQNPRHLVRRRGQEARLRCSPMKGHSHVYWYRQLPEEGLKFMVYLQKENIIDESGMPKERFSAEFPKEGPSILRIQQVVRGDSAAYFCASSRTGGYSNQPQHFGDGTRLSIL.

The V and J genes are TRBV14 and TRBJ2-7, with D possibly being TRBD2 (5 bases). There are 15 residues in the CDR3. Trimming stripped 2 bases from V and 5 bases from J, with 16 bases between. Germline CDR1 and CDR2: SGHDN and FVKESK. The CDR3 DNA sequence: TGTGCCAGCAGCCAACTCTCCGGGGTTCTGAACGAGCAGTACTTC. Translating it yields CASSQLSGVLNEQYF.

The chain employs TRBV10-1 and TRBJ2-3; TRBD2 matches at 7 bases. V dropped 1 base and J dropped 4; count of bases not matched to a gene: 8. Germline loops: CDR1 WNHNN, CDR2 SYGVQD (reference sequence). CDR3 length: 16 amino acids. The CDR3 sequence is CASSEWGGRNADTQYF. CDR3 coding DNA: TGCGCCAGCAGTGAGTGGGGGGGGAGGAACGCAGATACGCAGTATTTT.

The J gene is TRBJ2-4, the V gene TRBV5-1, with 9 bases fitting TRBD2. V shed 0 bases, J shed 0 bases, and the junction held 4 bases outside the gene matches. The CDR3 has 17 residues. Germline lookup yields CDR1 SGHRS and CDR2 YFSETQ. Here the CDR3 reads CASSLGLADVAKNIQYF. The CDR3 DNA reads TGCGCCAGCAGCTTGGGACTAGCGGACGTAGCCAAAAACATTCAGTACTTC.

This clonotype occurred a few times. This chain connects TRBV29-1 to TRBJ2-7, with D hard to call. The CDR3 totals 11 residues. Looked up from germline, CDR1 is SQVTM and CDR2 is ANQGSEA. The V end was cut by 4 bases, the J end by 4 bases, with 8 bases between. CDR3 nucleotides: TGCAGCGTTGGCACGGATTACGAGCAGTACTTC. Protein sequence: CSVGTDYEQYF.

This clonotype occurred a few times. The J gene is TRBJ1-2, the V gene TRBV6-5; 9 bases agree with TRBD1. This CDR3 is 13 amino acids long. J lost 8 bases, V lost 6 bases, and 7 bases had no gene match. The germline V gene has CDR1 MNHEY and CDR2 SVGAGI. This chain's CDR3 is CASRLGQGLGYTF. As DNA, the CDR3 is TGTGCCAGCAGACTCGGACAGGGGCTCGGCTACACCTTC.

DNA of the CDR3: TGTGCCATCAGGGACAGCATCCAAGAGACCCAGTACTTC. Residues: CAIRDSIQETQYF. The rearrangement uses TRBV10-3 and TRBJ2-5; maybe TRBD1 (6 bases). Trimming took off 6 bases at V and 1 base at J, with 9 bases between the two ends. In germline, CDR1 is ENHRY, CDR2 SYGVKD. The CDR3 spans 13 residues.

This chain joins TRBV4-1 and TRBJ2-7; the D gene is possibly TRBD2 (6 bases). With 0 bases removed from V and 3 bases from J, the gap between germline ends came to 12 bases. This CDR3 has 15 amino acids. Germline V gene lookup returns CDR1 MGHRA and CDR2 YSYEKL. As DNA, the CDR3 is TGCGCCAGCAGCCAAGAGAATGCGGGGAGCTACGAGCAGTACTTC. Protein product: CASSQENAGSYEQYF.

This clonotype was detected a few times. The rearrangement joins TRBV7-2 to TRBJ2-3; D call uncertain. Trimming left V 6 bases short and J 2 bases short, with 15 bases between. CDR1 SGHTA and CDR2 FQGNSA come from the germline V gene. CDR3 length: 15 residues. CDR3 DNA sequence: TGTGCCAGCAGTCCTCGAATCGTCCCCACAGATACGCAGTATTTT. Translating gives CASSPRIVPTDTQYF.

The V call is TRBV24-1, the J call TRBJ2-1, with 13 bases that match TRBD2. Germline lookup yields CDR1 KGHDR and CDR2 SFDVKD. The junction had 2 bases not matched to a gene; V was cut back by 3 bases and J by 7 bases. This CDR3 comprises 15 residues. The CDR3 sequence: CATSDKGLAGNEQFF. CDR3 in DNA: TGTGCCACCAGTGATAAGGGACTAGCGGGAAATGAGCAGTTCTTC.

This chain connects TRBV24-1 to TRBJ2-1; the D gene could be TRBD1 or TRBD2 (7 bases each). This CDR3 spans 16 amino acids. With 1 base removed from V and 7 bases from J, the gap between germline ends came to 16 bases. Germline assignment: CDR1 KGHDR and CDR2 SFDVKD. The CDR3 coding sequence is TGTGCCACCAGTGATTTTTACAGGGGAGGGATAAATGAGCAGTTCTTC. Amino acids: CATSDFYRGGINEQFF.

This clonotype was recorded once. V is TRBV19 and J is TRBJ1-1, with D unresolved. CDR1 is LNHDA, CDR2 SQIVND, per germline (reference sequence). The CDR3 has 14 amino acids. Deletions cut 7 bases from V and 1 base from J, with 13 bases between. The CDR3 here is CASKEASRNTEAFF. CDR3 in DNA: TGTGCCAGTAAGGAGGCCTCCCGGAACACTGAAGCTTTCTTT.

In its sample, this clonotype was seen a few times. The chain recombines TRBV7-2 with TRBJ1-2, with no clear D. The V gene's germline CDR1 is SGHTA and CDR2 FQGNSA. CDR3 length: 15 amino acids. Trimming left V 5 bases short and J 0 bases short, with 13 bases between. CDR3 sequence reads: CASSTQPVTNYGYTF. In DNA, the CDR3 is TGTGCCAGCAGCACCCAGCCGGTCACTAACTATGGCTACACCTTC. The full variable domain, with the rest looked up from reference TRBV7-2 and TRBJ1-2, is GAGVSQSPSNKVTEKGKDVELRCDPISGHTALYWYRQSLGQGLEFLIYFQGNSAPDKSGLPSDRFSAERTGGSVSTLTIQRTQQEDSAVYLCASSTQPVTNYGYTFGSGTRLTVV.